This T cell receptor beta chain was identified during a study of TIL therapy for anti-PD-1-resistant metastatic lung cancer. The overall study: Median tumor PD-L1 proportion score was roughly 5.8%.

Study results and caveats: Compared with baseline intratumoral T cells, expanded TIL cultures were more clonal and less diverse (about 6% vs 30%).

This was the immunoSEQ v3 assay. Assay: immunoSEQ multiplex PCR; the TCRdb copy retains only in-frame clones and omits some. Of over 20,000 clones detected, 72% appear once; the ten largest clones hold less than 8.5%. The ends were cut back, 1 base at V and 1 base at J, with 10 bases in the middle. The germline gives CDR1 MNHEY, CDR2 SMNVEV (reference sequence). The CDR3 contains 15 residues. Described time point: pre-treatment sample, taken before nivolumab and TIL therapy. Pleural nodules or supraclavicular lymph nodes made up most of the excised metastases sampled. Tumor harvest preceded PD-1/PD-L1 blockade, followed by nivolumab treatment. Patients were adults with stage 4 NSCLC. Turning to this clone: Antigen: not known.

Sequenced material: tumor tissue, taken at baseline. V usage is TRBV27 and J usage is TRBJ1-1; the D gene is possibly TRBD1 (5 bases). The TCR sequence derives from a person between 25 and 80 years old with non-small cell lung cancer. CDR3 amino acids: CASSLLGRANTEAFF. The CDR3 nucleotides read TGTGCCAGCAGTTTATTGGGCAGGGCGAACACTGAAGCTTTCTTT.